This section outlines one T cell receptor (beta chain) sequence together with its context. The antigen is not known. The CDR3 covers 17 residues. Germline lookup yields CDR1 MNHEY and CDR2 SMNVEV (reference sequence). V gave up 3 bases and J gave up 0 bases; unmatched junction bases: 3. All donors were healthy HIV-negative adults lacking recent acute infections or vaccinations. The sample comes from a study of shared clonotypes between healthy human individuals. Notes on the study in general: Few donors limited the genetic and exposure-history diversity represented. When naive CD4 clonotypes were compared across several donors, approximately 4.9% were shared.

Each cell subset's genomic DNA was divided evenly among several immunoSEQ plates. TCRdb's copy holds only in-frame clones and misses some; the assay was immunoSEQ multiplex PCR. The table shows roughly 2 million clones, with 95% occurring only once. V usage is TRBV27 and J usage is TRBJ2-7, with 15 positions matching TRBD2. The receptor was derived from a man between 18 and 35 years old in good health. The sample comprised naive CD4+ T cells sorted from blood. Subset in this sample: CD45RA+ positively selected. The CDR3 nucleotides read TGTGCCAGCAGTTTGCGGACTAGCGGGAGGGCCTCCTACGAGCAGTACTTC. Amino acid sequence: CASSLRTSGRASYEQYF.